The next 14 T cell receptor beta chains were all read from a single sample in a study of cytomegalovirus exposure and HLA in healthy donors. The PCR had 60 Vbeta and 13 Jbeta primers. This table comes from immunoSEQ multiplex PCR, and its TCRdb copy is limited to in-frame clones, with some not included. The table lists some 120,000 clones, about 70% of them singletons. Input material: PBMCs. The receptors were gathered from a human donor in good health.

This chain connects TRBV5-6 to TRBJ2-7, with D tentatively TRBD1 (5 bases). V was cut by 3 bases and J by 3 bases, with 16 bases left in between. This CDR3 region has 15 residues. Germline CDR1 and CDR2: SGHDT and YYEEEE. As DNA, the CDR3 is TGTGCCAGCAGCTCCTTCAGGGTAAAGGACTACGAGCAGTACTTC. Its translation: CASSSFRVKDYEQYF.

V usage is TRBV30 and J usage is TRBJ1-4; D not certain. In germline, CDR1 is GTSNPN, CDR2 SVGIG (reference sequence). V lost 5 bases and J lost 3, with 10 bases in between. CDR3 size: 13 residues. The CDR3 coding sequence is TGTGCCTGGCGGAGGCAGTCTAATGAAAAACTGTTTTTT. Translating gives CAWRRQSNEKLFF.

In this sample, this clone turned up a few times. This rearrangement joins TRBV19 to TRBJ2-7, with a tentative D call TRBD2 (6 bases). Germline loops: CDR1 LNHDA, CDR2 SQIVND (reference sequence). Trimming took 5 bases from V and 6 from J, leaving 11 bases between them. There are 12 residues in the CDR3. The chain's CDR3 is CASSRRAGEQYF. The CDR3 nucleotides read TGTGCCAGTAGTCGGAGGGCTGGCGAGCAGTACTTC.

The chain employs TRBV27 and TRBJ2-7, with 11 nucleotides matching TRBD2. J was trimmed by 3 bases and V by 5 bases; bases with no gene match: 6. CDR1 is MNHEY, CDR2 SMNVEV, per germline (reference sequence). The CDR3 spans 15 residues. The DNA for the CDR3 is TGTGCCAGCAGTCCGTCGGGACTAGCGGACTACGAGCAGTACTTC. Its translation: CASSPSGLADYEQYF.

The V and J genes are TRBV2 and TRBJ2-7; D is uncertain. CDR1 is SNHLY, CDR2 FYNNEI, per germline. Trimming took 6 bases from V and 7 from J, leaving 7 bases between them. The CDR3 is 10 amino acids. The CDR3 DNA reads TGTGCCAGCAGCCATTTTGAGCAGTACTTC. This codes for CASSHFEQYF.

CDR3 in amino acids: CSVHTGDPYEQYF. CDR3 bases: TGCAGCGTCCATACAGGGGATCCCTACGAGCAGTACTTC. The chain carries TRBV29-1 and TRBJ2-5; 7 positions agree with TRBD1. The DNA end lines up better with TRBJ2-7; the J call may be wrong. This CDR3 comprises 13 residues. The germline V gene encodes CDR1 SQVTM and CDR2 ANQGSEA.

The rearrangement links TRBV9 to TRBJ2-5; 7 positions match TRBD2. The germline gives CDR1 SGDLS, CDR2 YYNGEE. This CDR3 has 16 amino acids. V trimming: 3 bases; J trimming: 2 bases; junction bases outside the gene matches: 10. CDR3 sequence: CASSASGGRGQETQYF. The CDR3 coding sequence is TGTGCCAGCAGCGCCTCGGGGGGACGGGGGCAAGAGACCCAGTACTTC. Filled out from reference TRBV9 and TRBJ2-5, the complete variable domain reads DSGVTQTPKHLITATGQRVTLRCSPRSGDLSVYWYQQSLDQGLQFLIQYYNGEERAKGNILERFSAQQFPDLHSELNLSSLELGDSALYFCASSASGGRGQETQYFGPGTRLLVL.

This clone was detected only once. Mismatch with germline at one junction end may stem from a read error. This same CDR3 is encoded by further DNA sequences in the sample. The CDR3 region is CASSLFRGLYEQYF. CDR3 bases: TGCGCCAGCAGTTTGTTCAGGGGGCTGTACGAGCAGTACTTC. The V gene is TRBV6-5, the J gene TRBJ2-7; 8 nucleotides agree with TRBD1. The CDR3 extends over 14 amino acids. The germline V gene encodes CDR1 MNHEY and CDR2 SVGAGI.

The chain joins TRBV14 to TRBJ2-5; 12 nucleotides line up with TRBD2. Germline V lookup: CDR1 SGHDN, CDR2 FVKESK. The CDR3 has 18 amino acids. The V gene end was trimmed by 4 bases and the J gene end by 2 bases; junction bases not matched to a gene: 11. The CDR3 sequence: CASSLRLAGVGGQETQYF. For the CDR3, the DNA is TGTGCCAGCAGCCTCAGACTAGCGGGAGTTGGTGGTCAAGAGACCCAGTACTTC.

This CDR3 reads CASSSLGPGQGMYEQYF. In nucleotides, the CDR3 is TGTGCCAGCAGCTCATTGGGTCCGGGACAGGGTATGTACGAGCAGTACTTC. The chain has TRBV7-2 and TRBJ2-7, with TRBD1 matching over 9 bases. The length of the CDR3 is 17 residues. Germline V gives CDR1 SGHTA, CDR2 FQGNSA. V was clipped by 4 bases and J by 4 bases; unmatched bases: 14.

V is TRBV5-4 and J is TRBJ1-2, with 7 bases that match TRBD1. The CDR3 is made up of 13 amino acids. Trimming cost V 4 bases and J 6 bases; bases outside gene matches: 6. Looked up from germline, CDR1 is SGHNT and CDR2 is YYREEE (reference sequence). CDR3 bases: TGTGCCAGCAGCAAACCGACAGGGAATGGCTACACCTTC. Residues: CASSKPTGNGYTF.

V and J are TRBV7-2 and TRBJ2-3; TRBD2 matches 7 bases. The germline CDR1 and CDR2 sequences are SGHTA and FQGNSA. This CDR3 is built from 15 residues. Trimming at V came to 5 bases and at J to 1 base, leaving 6 bases not matched to a gene. The CDR3 loop is CASSGAGVGTDTQYF. The CDR3 DNA reads TGTGCCAGCAGCGGGGCGGGGGTAGGCACAGATACGCAGTATTTT.

The chain uses TRBV6-6 and TRBJ2-3; weak D call: TRBD1 (6 bases). Trimming left V 1 base short and J 5 bases short, with 13 bases between. Germline V gives CDR1 MNHNY, CDR2 SVGAGI (reference sequence). CDR3 length: 15 residues. In DNA form, the CDR3 reads TGTGCCAGCAGTTACTACCAGGGGTTAGGAGATACGCAGTATTTT. Amino acid sequence: CASSYYQGLGDTQYF.

The J gene is TRBJ1-3, the V gene TRBV7-2; 7 bases fit TRBD1. This CDR3 is 15 amino acids long. The junction had 7 bases not matched to a gene; V was cut back by 5 bases and J by 3 bases. Germline lookup yields CDR1 SGHTA and CDR2 FQGNSA. CDR3 sequence (DNA): TGTGCCAGCAGCCCAGACAGGGTTGGTGGAAACACCATATATTTT. It encodes CASSPDRVGGNTIYF.